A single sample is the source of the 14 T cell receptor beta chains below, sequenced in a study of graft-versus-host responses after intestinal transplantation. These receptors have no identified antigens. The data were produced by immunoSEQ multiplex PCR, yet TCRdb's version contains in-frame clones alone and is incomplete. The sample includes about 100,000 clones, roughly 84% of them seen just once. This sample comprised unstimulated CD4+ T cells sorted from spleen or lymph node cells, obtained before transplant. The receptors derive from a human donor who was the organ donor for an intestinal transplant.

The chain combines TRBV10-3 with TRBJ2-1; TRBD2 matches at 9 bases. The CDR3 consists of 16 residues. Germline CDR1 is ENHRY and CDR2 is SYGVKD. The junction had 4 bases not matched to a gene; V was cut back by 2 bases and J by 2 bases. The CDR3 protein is CAISENRGGAYNEQFF. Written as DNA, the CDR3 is TGTGCCATCAGTGAGAATCGCGGGGGGGCCTACAATGAGCAGTTCTTC.

The CDR3 protein is CASSVQETQYF. The CDR3, as DNA: TGTGCCAGCAGCGTACAAGAGACCCAGTACTTC. This chain links TRBV7-9 with TRBJ2-5; no clear D gene. Germline CDR1 SEHNR, CDR2 FQNEAQ (reference sequence). The CDR3 is 11 amino acids. The ends were cut back, 5 bases at V and 2 bases at J, with 3 bases in the middle.

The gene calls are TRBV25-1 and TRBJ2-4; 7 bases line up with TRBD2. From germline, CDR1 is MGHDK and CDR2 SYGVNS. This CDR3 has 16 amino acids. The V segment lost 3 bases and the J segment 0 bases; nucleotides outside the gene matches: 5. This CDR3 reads CASSEGGAVAKNIQYF. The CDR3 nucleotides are TGTGCCAGCAGTGAGGGAGGGGCAGTAGCCAAAAACATTCAGTACTTC.

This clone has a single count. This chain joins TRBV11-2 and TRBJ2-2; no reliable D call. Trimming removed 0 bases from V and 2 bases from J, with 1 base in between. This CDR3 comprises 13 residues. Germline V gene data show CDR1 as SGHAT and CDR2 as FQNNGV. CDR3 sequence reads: CASSLDNTGELFF. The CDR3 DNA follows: TGTGCCAGCAGCTTAGACAACACCGGGGAGCTGTTTTTT.

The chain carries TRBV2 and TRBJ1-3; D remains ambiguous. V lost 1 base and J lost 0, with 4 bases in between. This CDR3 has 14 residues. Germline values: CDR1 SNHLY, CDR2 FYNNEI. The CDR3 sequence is CASSEEISGNTIYF. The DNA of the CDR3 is TGTGCCAGCAGTGAAGAGATCTCTGGAAACACCATATATTTT.

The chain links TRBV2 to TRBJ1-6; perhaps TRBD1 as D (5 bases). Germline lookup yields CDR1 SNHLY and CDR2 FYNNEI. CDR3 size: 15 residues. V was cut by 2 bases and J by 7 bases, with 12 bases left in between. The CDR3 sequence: CASSERAGRNSPLHF. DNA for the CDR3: TGTGCCAGCAGTGAAAGGGCAGGGAGAAATTCACCCCTCCACTTT.

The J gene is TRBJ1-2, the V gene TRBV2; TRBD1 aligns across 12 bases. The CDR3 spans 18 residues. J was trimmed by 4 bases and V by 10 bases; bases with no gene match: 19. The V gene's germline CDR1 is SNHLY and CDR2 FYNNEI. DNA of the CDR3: TGTGCCACTAGATCCCCCGGGACAGGGGGCCGAGGTTTCTATGGCTACACCTTC. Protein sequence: CATRSPGTGGRGFYGYTF.

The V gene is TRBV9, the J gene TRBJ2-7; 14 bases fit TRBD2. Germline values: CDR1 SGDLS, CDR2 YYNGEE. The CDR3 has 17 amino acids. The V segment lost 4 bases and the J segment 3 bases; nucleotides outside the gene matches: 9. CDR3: CASSQGLAGARSYEQYF. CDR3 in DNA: TGTGCCAGCAGCCAGGGACTAGCGGGGGCCCGAAGCTACGAGCAGTACTTC.

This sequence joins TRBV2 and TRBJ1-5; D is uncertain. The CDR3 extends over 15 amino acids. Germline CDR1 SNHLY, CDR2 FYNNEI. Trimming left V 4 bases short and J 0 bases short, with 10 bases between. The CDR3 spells CASSGAKNSNQPQHF. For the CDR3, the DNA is TGTGCCAGCAGTGGGGCGAAGAATAGCAATCAGCCCCAGCATTTT. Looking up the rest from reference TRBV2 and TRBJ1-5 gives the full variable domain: EPEVTQTPSHQVTQMGQEVILRCVPISNHLYFYWYRQILGQKVEFLVSFYNNEISEKSEIFDDQFSVERPDGSNFTLKIRSTKLEDSAMYFCASSGAKNSNQPQHFGDGTRLSIL.

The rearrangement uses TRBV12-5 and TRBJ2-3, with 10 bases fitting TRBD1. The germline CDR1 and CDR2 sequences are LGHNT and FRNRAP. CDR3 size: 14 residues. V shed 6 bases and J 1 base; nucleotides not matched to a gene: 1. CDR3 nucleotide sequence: TGTGCTAGTGGGGGGACAGGGGGCACAGATACGCAGTATTTT. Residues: CASGGTGGTDTQYF.

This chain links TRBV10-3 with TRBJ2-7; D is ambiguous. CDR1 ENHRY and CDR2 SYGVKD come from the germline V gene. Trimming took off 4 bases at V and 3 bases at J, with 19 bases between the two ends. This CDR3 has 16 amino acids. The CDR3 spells CAISGQGQVNFYEQYF. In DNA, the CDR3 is TGTGCCATCAGTGGCCAAGGGCAGGTTAATTTCTACGAGCAGTACTTC.

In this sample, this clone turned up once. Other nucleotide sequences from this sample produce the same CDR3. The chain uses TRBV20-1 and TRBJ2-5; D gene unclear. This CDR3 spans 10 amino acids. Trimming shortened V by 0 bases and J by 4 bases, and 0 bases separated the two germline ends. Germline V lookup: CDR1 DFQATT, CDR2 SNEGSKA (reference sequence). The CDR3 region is CSAREETQYF. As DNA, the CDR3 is TGCAGTGCTAGAGAAGAGACCCAGTACTTC.

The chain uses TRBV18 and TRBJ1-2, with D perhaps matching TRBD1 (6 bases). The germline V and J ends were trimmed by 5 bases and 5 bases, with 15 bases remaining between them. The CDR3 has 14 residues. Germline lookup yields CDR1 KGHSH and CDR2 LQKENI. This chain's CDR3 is CASSDRDMRYGYTF. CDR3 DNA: TGTGCCAGCTCAGACCGGGACATGAGATATGGCTACACCTTC. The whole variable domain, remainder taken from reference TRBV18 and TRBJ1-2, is NAGVMQNPRHLVRRRGQEARLRCSPMKGHSHVYWYRQLPEEGLKFMVYLQKENIIDESGMPKERFSAEFPKEGPSILRIQQVVRGDSAAYFCASSDRDMRYGYTFGSGTRLTVV.

CDR3 sequence reads: CAWSLGQMGGRPQHF. CDR3 sequence (DNA): TGTGCCTGGAGTTTGGGACAGATGGGGGGTCGGCCCCAGCATTTT. The chain couples TRBV30 to TRBJ1-5; 7 bases map to TRBD1. With V trimmed by 2 bases and J by 9 bases, 13 bases remained unmatched. This CDR3 is 15 amino acids long. Germline values: CDR1 GTSNPN, CDR2 SVGIG (reference sequence).